This note documents a single TCR beta chain sequence. The antigen is unknown. Only CD45RO-negative cells positively selected for CCR7 counted as naive CD8 cells, so terminally differentiated effector memory CD45RA+ cells were excluded. This specimen comes from a study of shared clonotypes between healthy human individuals. Overall study context: A few men and a couple of women, aged 18 to 49, were donors.

Original processing notes: Junction-only sequences produced by ImmunoSEQ had no quality scores, so filtering differed. Produced via immunoSEQ multiplex PCR; TCRdb's table is partial and in-frame only. That table supplies the V and J calls and clone size; D and trimming were determined from the DNA. Among under 2,000,000 clones listed, approximately 94% were seen once. With 5 bases clipped from V and 5 bases from J, the junction kept 8 bases outside the gene matches. Per germline, CDR1 PRHDT and CDR2 FYEKMQ (reference sequence). The CDR3 spans 16 residues. Study-level results: Rarefaction revealed incomplete sorted-subset sequencing despite large depth. Four donors shared about 4.5% of their naive CD4 clonotypes.

This receptor was taken from a man between 18 and 35 years old in good health. The chain couples TRBV13 to TRBJ2-7; TRBD2 matches 14 bases. Sequencing used naive CD8+ T cells sorted from blood. The CDR3 DNA reads TGTGCCAGCAGCGGGGGGACTAGCGGGAGTACCCACGAGCAGTACTTC. This sequence encodes CASSGGTSGSTHEQYF. The full variable domain, its missing parts supplied by reference TRBV13 and TRBJ2-7, is AAGVIQSPRHLIKEKRETATLKCYPIPRHDTVYWYQQGPGQDPQFLISFYEKMQSDKGSIPDRFSAQQFSDYHSELNMSSLELGDSALYFCASSGGTSGSTHEQYFGPGTRLTVT.